What follows are 32 T cell receptor beta chains derived from one specimen sequenced in a study of blood T cell repertoires in COVID-19 (dated by TCRdb to 2020 to 2021). Library preparation was by the immunoSEQ multiplex PCR assay. Drawn from immuneACCESS, this table holds only the in-frame rearrangements with V and J called that TCRdb kept. Clones are partly lost; checked studies trace under half to an unresolved V gene and leave the rest unexplained. This sample is represented by under 300,000 clones; more than 80% of them were singletons. The ten largest clones capture about 3% of the sample. The source material was peripheral blood. Receptors originate from a woman in her 30s with active or convalescent COVID-19.

CDR3 protein: CASSQDHTGAGNTIYF. Written as DNA, the CDR3 is TGCGCCAGCAGCCAAGATCACACAGGAGCTGGAAACACCATATATTTT. The V gene is TRBV4-3, the J gene TRBJ1-3, with D tentatively TRBD1 (5 bases). This CDR3 spans 16 amino acids. The V end lost 0 bases, the J end lost 2 bases, and 11 bases lay between the germline ends. Germline assignment: CDR1 LGHNA and CDR2 YSLEER.

This chain links TRBV3-1 (or the pseudogene TRBV3-2) with TRBJ1-5, with 8 bases fitting TRBD1. Germline loops: CDR1 LGHDT, CDR2 YNNKEL (reference sequence). The CDR3 covers 16 residues. V trimming: 5 bases; J trimming: 7 bases; junction bases outside the gene matches: 13. CDR3 sequence (DNA): TGTGCCAGCAGCTATGGACAGGGAGGGCTAGGGCAGCCCCAGCATTTT. It codes for CASSYGQGGLGQPQHF.

This chain uses TRBV27 with TRBJ1-1, with D maybe TRBD1 (5 bases). Per germline, CDR1 MNHEY and CDR2 SMNVEV (reference sequence). This CDR3 comprises 15 residues. Trimming removed 3 bases from V and 11 bases from J, with 22 bases in between. CDR3 protein: CASSFRRSRVERAFF. In nucleotides, the CDR3 is TGTGCCAGCAGTTTCCGTCGATCCAGGGTGGAAAGGGCTTTCTTT.

J is TRBJ2-1 and V is TRBV27; 7 bases line up with TRBD1. Germline V gene data show CDR1 as MNHEY and CDR2 as SMNVEV (reference sequence). The CDR3 length is 17 residues. After removal of 6 bases from V and 4 bases from J, the junction contained 15 bases not matched to a gene. Here the CDR3 DNA reads TGTGCCAGCAGCCACTCTGGGGTACAGGGGTGGTACAATGAGCAGTTCTTC. It codes for CASSHSGVQGWYNEQFF.

This clone was seen just once. The chain uses TRBV19 and TRBJ2-3; 7 bases agree with TRBD1. From germline, CDR1 is LNHDA and CDR2 SQIVND (reference sequence). Trimming cost V 4 bases and J 1 base; bases outside gene matches: 8. CDR3 length: 16 amino acids. Written as DNA, the CDR3 is TGTGCCAGTAGTAGAAAGACAGGGATAGGCACAGATACGCAGTATTTT. As protein: CASSRKTGIGTDTQYF.

The chain combines TRBV14 with TRBJ2-2, with unresolved D. The germline CDR1 and CDR2 sequences are SGHDN and FVKESK. With 4 bases removed from V and 1 base from J, the gap between germline ends came to 13 bases. The CDR3 sequence is 16 residues long. CDR3 region: CASSRLRVENTGELFF. The CDR3 nucleotides read TGTGCCAGCAGCCGCCTCCGGGTTGAGAACACCGGGGAGCTGTTTTTT.

The genes are TRBV19 and TRBJ1-4; no firm D call. The CDR3 is 14 residues long. Looked up from germline, CDR1 is LNHDA and CDR2 is SQIVND (reference sequence). V lost 7 bases and J 8 bases, leaving 17 bases between the germline ends. The CDR3 here is CASTALTRREKLFF. CDR3 sequence (DNA): TGTGCCAGTACCGCTTTAACCCGGAGGGAAAAACTGTTTTTT. Using reference TRBV19 and TRBJ1-4 for the parts outside the CDR3, the full variable domain is DGGITQSPKYLFRKEGQNVTLSCEQNLNHDAMYWYRQDPGQGLRLIYYSQIVNDFQKGDIAEGYSVSREKKESFPLTVTSAQKNPTAFYLCASTALTRREKLFFGSGTQLSVL.

This clone has only one observation. This rearrangement joins TRBV2 to TRBJ1-5, with 9 positions matching TRBD1. After removal of 3 bases from V and 7 bases from J, the junction contained 4 bases not matched to a gene. The length of the CDR3 is 14 residues. The germline V gene encodes CDR1 SNHLY and CDR2 FYNNEI. The CDR3 bases are TGTGCCAGCAGTGAGTGGGGGACAGGGCAGCCCCAGCATTTT. This sequence encodes CASSEWGTGQPQHF.

V is TRBV7-9 and J is TRBJ1-1; weak D call: TRBD1 (6 bases). Germline V CDR1 and CDR2: SEHNR, FQNEAQ (reference sequence). The CDR3 is 15 residues long. Trimming took off 2 bases at V and 0 bases at J, with 10 bases between the two ends. The CDR3 region is CASSLLTGLNTEAFF. The CDR3 DNA reads TGTGCCAGCAGCTTACTGACAGGTCTGAACACTGAAGCTTTCTTT.

The rearrangement links TRBV2 to TRBJ1-2, with a possible D match to TRBD1 (5 bases). The CDR3 runs 15 residues. Trimming removed 7 bases at V and 2 bases at J, with 17 bases between. Per the germline V gene, CDR1 is SNHLY and CDR2 is FYNNEI. CDR3 nucleotides: TGTGCCAGCAATGAGGCAGGGACTCCGAACTATGGCTACACCTTC. Amino acid sequence: CASNEAGTPNYGYTF.

The chain recombines TRBV3-1 (or the pseudogene TRBV3-2) with TRBJ2-3; the D is unclear. The CDR3 has 14 residues. Per germline, CDR1 LGHDT and CDR2 YNNKEL (reference sequence). V gave up 0 bases and J gave up 3 bases, with 7 bases separating them. CDR3 loop: CASSQERRTDTQYF. CDR3 coding DNA: TGTGCCAGCAGCCAAGAGCGGAGAACAGATACGCAGTATTTT.

The chain carries TRBV7-3 and TRBJ2-1; TRBD1 aligns across 7 bases. The CDR3 consists of 14 residues. The V segment lost 1 base and the J segment 8 bases; nucleotides outside the gene matches: 5. Germline V gene lookup returns CDR1 SGHTA and CDR2 FQGTGA. The CDR3 protein is CASSLIGTDYEQFF. The CDR3 region has the DNA TGTGCCAGCAGCTTAATAGGGACAGACTATGAGCAGTTCTTC. Full variable domain (missing parts from reference TRBV7-3 and TRBJ2-1): GAGVSQTPSNKVTEKGKYVELRCDPISGHTALYWYRQSLGQGPEFLIYFQGTGAADDSGLPNDRFFAVRPEGSVSTLKIQRTERGDSAVYLCASSLIGTDYEQFFGPGTRLTVL.

The J gene is TRBJ2-1, the V gene TRBV6-2 or TRBV6-3; 10 bases agree with TRBD2. With 6 bases clipped from V and 5 bases from J, the junction kept 7 bases outside the gene matches. CDR3 size: 15 residues. Per the germline V gene, CDR1 is MNHEY and CDR2 is SVGEGT. The DNA for the CDR3 is TGTGCCAGCAGCCCCCTAGCGGGGGCCGACAATGAGCAGTTCTTC. It specifies CASSPLAGADNEQFF.

This rearrangement joins TRBV5-4 to TRBJ2-2; the match to TRBD2 covers 10 bases. Germline V gives CDR1 SGHNT, CDR2 YYREEE (reference sequence). The CDR3 is made up of 16 amino acids. The ends lost 4 bases at V and 1 base at J; junction bases unmatched: 4. This CDR3 is CASSVVAGGNTGELFF. The DNA for the CDR3 is TGTGCCAGCAGCGTTGTAGCGGGGGGGAACACCGGGGAGCTGTTTTTT. Full variable domain (missing parts from reference TRBV5-4 and TRBJ2-2): ETGVTQSPTHLIKTRGQQVTLRCSSQSGHNTVSWYQQALGQGPQFIFQYYREEENGRGNFPPRFSGLQFPNYSSELNVNALELDDSALYLCASSVVAGGNTGELFFGEGSRLTVL.

This clone was detected only once. The chain carries TRBV7-2 and TRBJ2-3; no reliable D call. Germline V gene sequence: CDR1 SGHTA, CDR2 FQGNSA. Trimming removed 5 bases from V and 5 bases from J, with 8 bases in between. The length of the CDR3 is 12 residues. CDR3 region: CASSPLRDTQYF. The DNA of the CDR3 is TGTGCCAGCAGCCCCCTCCGAGATACGCAGTATTTT.

The chain uses TRBV5-1 and TRBJ2-2; tentatively, D is TRBD1 (5 bases). Germline V gene lookup returns CDR1 SGHRS and CDR2 YFSETQ. The V end was cut by 0 bases, the J end by 7 bases, with 10 bases between. This CDR3 is 14 amino acids long. The CDR3: CASSLGQGIGELFF. DNA for the CDR3: TGCGCCAGCAGCTTGGGGCAGGGCATCGGGGAGCTGTTTTTT.

The genes are TRBV6-5 and TRBJ1-1; 8 nucleotides match TRBD1. Germline loops: CDR1 MNHEY, CDR2 SVGAGI. Unmatched junction bases numbered 9, after V lost 4 bases and J lost 11 bases. This CDR3 has 13 residues. CDR3 coding DNA: TGTGCCAGCAGTTCGAGACAGGGGTCGAAGGCTTTCTTT. This encodes CASSSRQGSKAFF.

V usage is TRBV5-1 and J usage is TRBJ1-5; tentatively, D is TRBD1 (6 bases). Germline V gives CDR1 SGHRS, CDR2 YFSETQ. Trimming left V 0 bases short and J 7 bases short, with 14 bases between. The CDR3 sequence is 15 residues long. CDR3 loop: CASSLGVGTSQPQHF. The CDR3 coding sequence is TGCGCCAGCAGCTTGGGTGTGGGGACAAGCCAGCCCCAGCATTTT.

This clone was observed at least ten times. V gene TRBV7-9 combines with J gene TRBJ1-2; no firm D call. Between the trimmed V and J ends, which lost 6 bases and 3 bases, there was a span of 8 bases. The CDR3 runs 12 residues. Germline lookup yields CDR1 SEHNR and CDR2 FQNEAQ (reference sequence). This CDR3 reads CASSSGDYGYTF. The DNA of the CDR3 is TGTGCCAGCAGTTCGGGTGACTATGGCTACACCTTC.

The rearrangement uses TRBV7-2 and TRBJ2-5, with TRBD2 identical over 9 bases. Germline V gives CDR1 SGHTA, CDR2 FQGNSA. The CDR3 is made up of 16 amino acids. V dropped 0 bases and J dropped 4; count of bases not matched to a gene: 6. CDR3 in amino acids: CASSLAGGGASETQYF. CDR3 coding DNA: TGTGCCAGCAGCTTAGCGGGCGGGGGGGCCTCAGAGACCCAGTACTTC.

This rearrangement joins TRBV12-2 to TRBJ1-5. TRBV12-2 is given as a pseudogene. The CDR3 covers 18 residues. The CDR3 coding sequence is TGTGCAAGTCGCTTTTGTGAACAGGGAGGGTATAGCAATCAGCCCCAGCATTTT. Its translation is CASRFCEQGGYSNQPQHF.

The chain links TRBV6-4 to TRBJ1-5; 10 bases agree with TRBD1. V trimming: 3 bases; J trimming: 0 bases; junction bases outside the gene matches: 11. The germline CDR1 and CDR2 sequences are MRHNA and SNTAGT. The CDR3 has 19 residues. The DNA for the CDR3 is TGTGCCAGCAGTGATTTTTTTGGACAGGGGGTCAATAGCAATCAGCCCCAGCATTTT. It specifies CASSDFFGQGVNSNQPQHF.

The chain employs TRBV5-1 and TRBJ2-2; the D is unclear. The CDR3 contains 12 residues. The V end lost 4 bases, the J end lost 5 bases, and 6 bases lay between the germline ends. The V gene's germline CDR1 is SGHRS and CDR2 YFSETQ. The CDR3 bases are TGCGCCAGCAGCCAGGATACCGGGGAGCTGTTTTTT. Translating gives CASSQDTGELFF.

V usage is TRBV30 and J usage is TRBJ1-2; weak D call: TRBD1 (5 bases). Trimming stripped 5 bases from V and 7 bases from J, with 23 bases between. The germline V gene encodes CDR1 GTSNPN and CDR2 SVGIG (reference sequence). This CDR3 comprises 15 residues. The CDR3 coding sequence is TGTGCCTGGGACGCGGGATCAGGGTGGGTAGGTGGCTACACCTTC. Its translation is CAWDAGSGWVGGYTF.

The rearrangement joins TRBV7-2 to TRBJ1-3, with D perhaps TRBD1 (6 bases). CDR1 is SGHTA, CDR2 FQGNSA, per germline. The CDR3 has 13 residues. Trimming shortened V by 5 bases and J by 4 bases, and 9 bases separated the two germline ends. The CDR3 sequence: CASSPGTGNTIYF. The CDR3 DNA reads TGTGCCAGCAGCCCGGGGACAGGAAACACCATATATTTT.

The chain has TRBV2 and TRBJ2-3, with D possibly matching TRBD2 (6 bases). There are 13 residues in the CDR3. V lost 11 bases and J lost 1, with 13 bases in between. Germline lookup yields CDR1 SNHLY and CDR2 FYNNEI. The CDR3 region is CASSGWGTDTQYF. For the CDR3, the DNA is TGTGCCTCCAGCGGGTGGGGCACAGATACGCAGTATTTT.

The rearrangement joins TRBV7-2 to TRBJ1-2; 11 bases agree with TRBD1. The V and J ends lost 7 bases and 8 bases, in that order; junction bases with no gene match: 9. The CDR3 length is 14 residues. Germline CDR1 and CDR2: SGHTA and FQGNSA. The CDR3 DNA follows: TGTGCCAGCACCTTGGACAGGGGGCATCGGGGCTACACCTTC. Amino acids: CASTLDRGHRGYTF.

The V and J genes are TRBV6-5 and TRBJ1-5; a weak D match, TRBD1 (5 bases). The ends were cut back, 6 bases at V and 2 bases at J, with 11 bases in the middle. Germline loops: CDR1 MNHEY, CDR2 SVGAGI. The CDR3 is 14 residues long. The chain's CDR3 is CASSGGSGNQPQHF. The DNA for the CDR3 is TGTGCCAGCAGCGGGGGGTCGGGCAATCAGCCCCAGCATTTT.

This chain connects TRBV4-3 to TRBJ1-2, with no clear D. The germline gives CDR1 LGHNA, CDR2 YSLEER. There are 14 residues in the CDR3. V shed 1 base and J shed 5 bases, with 11 bases lying between them. This CDR3 reads CASSQVVGGYGYTF. CDR3 DNA sequence: TGCGCCAGCAGCCAAGTGGTTGGAGGTTATGGCTACACCTTC.

The chain couples TRBV19 to TRBJ2-7; D ambiguous. The V and J ends lost 4 bases and 1 base respectively, with 11 bases between them. The germline V gene has CDR1 LNHDA and CDR2 SQIVND (reference sequence). CDR3 size: 14 residues. CDR3 DNA: TGTGCCAGTAGTACCGAACTACTGTCCTACGAGCAGTACTTC. This translates into CASSTELLSYEQYF.

The chain has TRBV18 and TRBJ2-3; 8 bases line up with TRBD2. CDR3 length: 13 residues. V dropped 4 bases and J dropped 3; count of bases not matched to a gene: 0. The germline V gene has CDR1 KGHSH and CDR2 LQKENI. The CDR3 DNA sequence: TGTGCCAGCTCACTAGCGGGGACAGATACGCAGTATTTT. The encoded protein is CASSLAGTDTQYF.

This chain joins TRBV27 and TRBJ2-7, with TRBD1 matching over 7 bases. Germline V gives CDR1 MNHEY, CDR2 SMNVEV (reference sequence). The CDR3 spans 15 residues. The ends lost 5 bases at V and 2 bases at J; junction bases unmatched: 9. The CDR3 here is CASSHTTGRTYEQYF. The CDR3 DNA reads as TGTGCCAGCAGTCACACGACAGGGAGAACCTACGAGCAGTACTTC.